This T cell receptor beta chain was identified in a study of T cell responses to AZD1222 COVID-19 vaccine. Germline V lookup: CDR1 LNHNV, CDR2 YYDKDF (reference sequence). CDR3 length equals 13 residues. The ends were cut back, 4 bases at V and 0 bases at J, with 6 bases in the middle. TCRdb's table, derived via immunoSEQ multiplex PCR, lists solely in-frame clones and lacks some. The sample records 180,000 or so clones, 85% to 95% being singletons. The specimen was peripheral blood, collected 28 days after the second dose of the MenACWY control vaccine. This chain links TRBV15 with TRBJ1-2, with D unclear. This TCR came from an adult who received the MenACWY meningococcal vaccine as a control. Here the CDR3 reads CATSIQTNYGYTF. The DNA of the CDR3 is TGTGCCACCAGCATACAGACTAACTATGGCTACACCTTC. The variable domain in full, with the rest retrieved from reference TRBV15 and TRBJ1-2, is DAMVIQNPRYQVTQFGKPVTLSCSQTLNHNVMYWYQQKSSQAPKLLFHYYDKDFNNEADTPDNFQSRRPNTSFCFLDIRSPGLGDTAMYLCATSIQTNYGYTFGSGTRLTVV.